This TCR beta chain was captured in a study of blood T cell repertoires in COVID-19. Across the whole study: COVID-19 samples from acute and convalescent phases originated in the United States, Italy and Spain.

Losses at the gene ends were 0 bases for V and 5 bases for J; bases not matched to a gene: 3. The CDR3 covers 15 residues. Germline V lookup: CDR1 SGHNT, CDR2 YYREEE (reference sequence). Authors' analysis steps: Amplification with reference gene primers provided the estimates of nucleated cell counts. TCRdb's copy holds only in-frame clones and misses some; the assay was immunoSEQ multiplex PCR. V and J calls and clone size follow that table, whereas D and trimming were derived from the DNA. Altogether about 29,000 clones are present, roughly 87% being singletons, with the ten largest covering around 9.9%.

The sequencing sample was made of peripheral blood. J is TRBJ2-5 and V is TRBV5-4; TRBD1 agrees at 11 bases. The TCR was taken from a human donor in a cohort sampled during active COVID-19. DNA of the CDR3: TGTGCCAGCAGCTTGGGGGACAGGGGGTGGGAGACCCAGTACTTC. Its translation is CASSLGDRGWETQYF. Based on the CDR3 plus reference TRBV5-4 and TRBJ2-5, the full variable domain is ETGVTQSPTHLIKTRGQQVTLRCSSQSGHNTVSWYQQALGQGPQFIFQYYREEENGRGNFPPRFSGLQFPNYSSELNVNALELDDSALYLCASSLGDRGWETQYFGPGTRLLVL.